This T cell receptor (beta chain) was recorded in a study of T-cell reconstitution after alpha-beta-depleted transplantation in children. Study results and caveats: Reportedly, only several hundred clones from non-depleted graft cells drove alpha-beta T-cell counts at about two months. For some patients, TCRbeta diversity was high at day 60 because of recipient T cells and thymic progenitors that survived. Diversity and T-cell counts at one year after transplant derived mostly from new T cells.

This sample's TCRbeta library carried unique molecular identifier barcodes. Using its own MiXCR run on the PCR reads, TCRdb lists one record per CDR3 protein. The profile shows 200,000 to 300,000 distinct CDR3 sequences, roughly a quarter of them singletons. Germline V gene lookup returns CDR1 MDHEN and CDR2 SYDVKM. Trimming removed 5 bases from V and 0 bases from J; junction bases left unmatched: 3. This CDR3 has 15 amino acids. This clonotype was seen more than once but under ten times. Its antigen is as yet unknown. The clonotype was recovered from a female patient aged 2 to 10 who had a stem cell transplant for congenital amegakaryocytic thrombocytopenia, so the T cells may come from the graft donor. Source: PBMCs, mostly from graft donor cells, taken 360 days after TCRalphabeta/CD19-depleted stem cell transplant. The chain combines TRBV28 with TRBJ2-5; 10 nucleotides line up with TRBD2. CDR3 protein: CASSGAGGNQETQYF. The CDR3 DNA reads TGTGCCAGCAGTGGAGCGGGGGGGAACCAAGAGACCCAGTACTTC.